A single sample is the source of the 10 T cell receptor beta chains below, sequenced in a study of cytomegalovirus exposure and HLA in healthy donors. A multiplex PCR was run with 60 Vbeta primers and 13 Jbeta primers. Method: immunoSEQ multiplex PCR; TCRdb's copy keeps in-frame clones and lacks some. The sample holds 100,000 or so clones, 73% seen once. Sequenced material: PBMCs. All receptors derive from a middle-aged man in good health and CMV-seronegative.

The chain recombines TRBV5-1 with TRBJ2-7; D is possibly TRBD2 (5 bases). Germline V gene lookup returns CDR1 SGHRS and CDR2 YFSETQ. The CDR3 length is 14 residues. Trimming removed 0 bases at V and 3 bases at J, with 10 bases between. The CDR3 spells CASSLALADYEQYF. CDR3 coding DNA: TGCGCCAGCAGCTTGGCCCTAGCCGACTACGAGCAGTACTTC.

The chain employs TRBV15 and TRBJ2-5; 13 positions agree with TRBD2. The CDR3 consists of 18 residues. J was trimmed by 5 bases and V by 5 bases; bases with no gene match: 14. CDR1 LNHNV and CDR2 YYDKDF come from the germline V gene (reference sequence). This chain's CDR3 is CATSPRTTSGGAGETQYF. CDR3 nucleotide sequence: TGTGCCACCAGCCCCCGAACCACTAGCGGGGGGGCGGGCGAGACCCAGTACTTC.

J is TRBJ2-1 and V is TRBV7-9; D is perhaps TRBD2 (6 bases). CDR1 is SEHNR and CDR2 is FQNEAQ in the germline V gene (reference sequence). The V end lost 5 bases, the J end lost 1 base, and 9 bases lay between the germline ends. The CDR3 is 14 residues long. CDR3 sequence: CASSPGLSYNEQFF. DNA for the CDR3: TGTGCCAGCAGCCCGGGACTGTCCTACAATGAGCAGTTCTTC.

This clone has a handful of counts. The chain combines TRBV28 with TRBJ2-3, with TRBD1 identical over 7 bases. This CDR3 comprises 16 residues. CDR1 and CDR2 (germline): MDHEN, SYDVKM. The ends lost 5 bases at V and 3 bases at J; junction bases unmatched: 11. The CDR3, as DNA: TGTGCCAGCAGTCATAGGACAGGCCCTTTAACAGATACGCAGTATTTT. Translation: CASSHRTGPLTDTQYF.

This clone has more than one count but fewer than ten. The rearrangement links TRBV29-1 to TRBJ1-1; the D gene is possibly TRBD1 (5 bases). The CDR3 runs to 14 residues. The germline gives CDR1 SQVTM, CDR2 ANQGSEA. V dropped 3 bases and J dropped 4 bases, with 15 bases sitting between them. This chain's CDR3 is CSVDAGYFSTEAFF. DNA for the CDR3: TGCAGCGTTGACGCAGGGTATTTTAGCACTGAAGCTTTCTTT.

This clone was picked up one time. The J gene is TRBJ2-3, the V gene TRBV19, with 7 nucleotides matching TRBD2. There are 14 residues in the CDR3. In germline, CDR1 is LNHDA, CDR2 SQIVND (reference sequence). The V and J ends lost 7 bases and 0 bases, in that order; junction bases with no gene match: 4. In DNA, the CDR3 is TGTGCCAGTAAGCGGGACCAGAGCACAGATACGCAGTATTTT. This codes for CASKRDQSTDTQYF.

This clone was picked up one time. The chain employs TRBV5-4 and TRBJ2-1; 8 bases align to TRBD2. The V gene's germline CDR1 is SGHNT and CDR2 YYREEE (reference sequence). V lost 4 bases, J lost 0 bases, and 9 bases stayed unmatched. This CDR3 comprises 17 residues. The CDR3 DNA follows: TGTGCCAGCAGCCCCGGGGGGCGGGGGGTCTCCTACAATGAGCAGTTCTTC. Residues: CASSPGGRGVSYNEQFF.

The CDR3 loop reads CASSVQSNQPQHF. CDR3 nucleotide sequence: TGTGCCAGCAGCGTCCAAAGCAATCAGCCCCAGCATTTT. V is TRBV9 and J is TRBJ1-5; D uncertain. CDR3 length: 13 amino acids. Trimming shortened V by 2 bases and J by 1 base, and 4 bases separated the two germline ends. The germline gives CDR1 SGDLS, CDR2 YYNGEE.

There are a few counts of this clone. The chain links TRBV5-4 to TRBJ1-6; TRBD1 is a possible D gene (5 bases). CDR3 size: 16 residues. Germline values: CDR1 SGHNT, CDR2 YYREEE (reference sequence). Trimming cost V 1 base and J 9 bases, with 17 bases left between them. The CDR3 region is CASSLYRPSASSPLHF. The CDR3 bases are TGTGCCAGCAGCTTGTACAGGCCAAGCGCCAGTTCACCCCTCCACTTT. Combining the CDR3 with reference TRBV5-4 and TRBJ1-6 gives the whole variable domain ETGVTQSPTHLIKTRGQQVTLRCSSQSGHNTVSWYQQALGQGPQFIFQYYREEENGRGNFPPRFSGLQFPNYSSELNVNALELDDSALYLCASSLYRPSASSPLHFGNGTRLTVT.

The rearrangement links TRBV5-6 to TRBJ1-5, with 7 bases matching TRBD1. The CDR3 loop spans 18 amino acids. The V gene end was trimmed by 3 bases and the J gene end by 0 bases; junction bases not matched to a gene: 12. The germline V gene has CDR1 SGHDT and CDR2 YYEEEE. CDR3 bases: TGTGCCAGCAGCTCCGGCCCGGGACAGTGGGATAGCAATCAGCCCCAGCATTTT. This encodes CASSSGPGQWDSNQPQHF.